One sample yielded the 22 T cell receptor beta chains listed below, sequenced in a study of T cell repertoires in ileal Crohn's disease. The data were produced by immunoSEQ multiplex PCR, yet TCRdb's version contains in-frame clones alone and is incomplete. The data contain 10,000 to 15,000 clones, around four fifths of them singletons. The time point: neoterminal ileum biopsy at postoperative endoscopy, about 6 months after surgery. Sequenced input: ileal tissue. Receptors were obtained from an adult with Crohn's disease.

V and J are TRBV11-3 and TRBJ1-1; D remains ambiguous. The germline gives CDR1 SGHNT, CDR2 YENEEA. Trimming removed 3 bases from V and 1 base from J, with 12 bases in between. The CDR3 is 15 amino acids. CDR3 sequence reads: CASSFRVVGNTEAFF. In DNA, the CDR3 is TGTGCCAGCAGCTTTCGGGTGGTTGGGAACACTGAAGCTTTCTTT. Together with reference TRBV11-3 and TRBJ1-1, the CDR3 gives the full variable domain: EAGVVQSPRYKIIEKKQPVAFWCNPISGHNTLYWYLQNLGQGPELLIRYENEEAVDDSQLPKDRFSAERLKGVDSTLKIQPAELGDSAVYLCASSFRVVGNTEAFFGQGTRLTVV.

In its sample, this clone was seen a few times. The gene calls are TRBV2 and TRBJ1-5; 7 bases align to TRBD1. The CDR3 is 14 amino acids. Germline trimming cut 6 bases from V and 5 bases from J; bases unmatched to any gene: 7. Germline V gives CDR1 SNHLY, CDR2 FYNNEI. The CDR3 DNA reads TGTGCCAGCAGCCAAAGGACAGGAGATCAGCCCCAGCATTTT. Translation: CASSQRTGDQPQHF.

The chain uses TRBV9 and TRBJ1-3; possible D gene TRBD1, 6 bases. The CDR3 spans 16 residues. With 4 bases removed from V and 0 bases from J, the gap between germline ends came to 14 bases. Germline-derived CDR1 and CDR2 are SGDLS and YYNGEE. CDR3 nucleotide sequence: TGTGCCAGCAGCCCCAACACAGGGTACTCTGGAAACACCATATATTTT. This sequence encodes CASSPNTGYSGNTIYF.

This clone came up once. V is TRBV6-4 and J is TRBJ2-1; no reliable D call. V was clipped by 4 bases and J by 9 bases, with 10 bases between them. This CDR3 contains 12 residues. CDR1 is MRHNA and CDR2 is SNTAGT in the germline V gene. For the CDR3, the DNA is TGTGCCAGCAGTGCTCCCTCCTGTGAGCAGTTCTTC. Its protein is CASSAPSCEQFF.

The rearrangement uses TRBV2 and TRBJ1-6, with TRBD1 matching over 10 bases. The V gene end was trimmed by 5 bases and the J gene end by 5 bases; junction bases not matched to a gene: 3. This CDR3 has 15 amino acids. Germline values: CDR1 SNHLY, CDR2 FYNNEI. The CDR3 DNA follows: TGTGCCAGCAGTCGGGACAGGGGAGATAATTCACCCCTCCACTTT. It translates to CASSRDRGDNSPLHF. Filled out from reference TRBV2 and TRBJ1-6, the complete variable domain reads EPEVTQTPSHQVTQMGQEVILRCVPISNHLYFYWYRQILGQKVEFLVSFYNNEISEKSEIFDDQFSVERPDGSNFTLKIRSTKLEDSAMYFCASSRDRGDNSPLHFGNGTRLTVT.

The chain carries TRBV11-2 and TRBJ2-7, with 8 positions matching TRBD1. The CDR3 totals 13 residues. The germline gives CDR1 SGHAT, CDR2 FQNNGV. Losses at the gene ends were 3 bases for V and 6 bases for J; bases not matched to a gene: 4. The CDR3 DNA is TGTGCCAGCAGCTTCCAGGGGGCGGGCGAGCAGTACTTC. This sequence encodes CASSFQGAGEQYF.

The CDR3 loop reads CASSLSGTGGMNTEAFF. CDR3 bases: TGTGCCAGCAGCTTATCCGGGACAGGGGGCATGAACACTGAAGCTTTCTTT. The rearrangement links TRBV5-4 to TRBJ1-1; 12 bases line up with TRBD1. CDR3 length equals 17 residues. Germline V gene data show CDR1 as SGHNT and CDR2 as YYREEE (reference sequence). The V segment lost 2 bases and the J segment 0 bases; nucleotides outside the gene matches: 5.

V gene TRBV19 combines with J gene TRBJ2-1, with 8 bases that match TRBD2. Germline CDR1 and CDR2: LNHDA and SQIVND (reference sequence). The CDR3 runs 13 residues. V shed 8 bases and J 4 bases; nucleotides not matched to a gene: 4. This CDR3 reads CASGTSGYNEQFF. In nucleotides, the CDR3 is TGTGCCAGTGGAACTAGCGGTTACAATGAGCAGTTCTTC. The whole variable domain, remainder taken from reference TRBV19 and TRBJ2-1, is DGGITQSPKYLFRKEGQNVTLSCEQNLNHDAMYWYRQDPGQGLRLIYYSQIVNDFQKGDIAEGYSVSREKKESFPLTVTSAQKNPTAFYLCASGTSGYNEQFFGPGTRLTVL.

The chain has TRBV11-2 and TRBJ1-3; D remains ambiguous. V was trimmed by 5 bases and J by 4 bases, leaving 6 bases between them. Germline-derived CDR1 and CDR2 are SGHAT and FQNNGV. CDR3 length: 12 amino acids. The CDR3 DNA reads TGTGCCAGCAGCCAAGCGGGAAACACCATATATTTT. Protein: CASSQAGNTIYF.

The chain employs TRBV2 and TRBJ2-4; TRBD2 matches 11 bases. With 6 bases clipped from V and 15 bases from J, the junction kept 10 bases outside the gene matches. The CDR3 is 13 residues long. From germline, CDR1 is SNHLY and CDR2 FYNNEI. CDR3 region: CASRFSGGEVGYF. The DNA of the CDR3 is TGTGCCAGCAGGTTTAGCGGGGGGGAGGTAGGGTACTTC.

The chain uses TRBV2 and TRBJ2-7; a weak D match, TRBD1 (6 bases). Germline V gene lookup returns CDR1 SNHLY and CDR2 FYNNEI. V was clipped by 7 bases and J by 1 base, with 17 bases between them. This CDR3 contains 15 residues. The DNA for the CDR3 is TGTGCCAGCAACTCCTACAGGGACCTATCCTACGAGCAGTACTTC. This gives the protein CASNSYRDLSYEQYF.

The chain links TRBV27 to TRBJ2-7; 12 nucleotides agree with TRBD1. CDR3 length: 13 residues. The junction had 4 bases not matched to a gene; V was cut back by 6 bases and J by 7 bases. CDR1 is MNHEY, CDR2 SMNVEV, per germline (reference sequence). Here the CDR3 DNA reads TGTGCCAGCAGGGGACAGGGGGCAAGGGAGCAGTACTTC. Translation gives CASRGQGAREQYF.

The chain couples TRBV5-6 to TRBJ2-1, with D perhaps TRBD1 (5 bases). Trimming cost V 0 bases and J 6 bases, with 13 bases left between them. Germline CDR1 reads SGHDT; CDR2 reads YYEEEE. The CDR3 is 15 amino acids. CDR3 residues: CASSLGASRGNEQFF. The CDR3 DNA follows: TGTGCCAGCAGCTTGGGGGCTTCTAGGGGCAATGAGCAGTTCTTC.

V and J are TRBV21-1 and TRBJ2-3; TRBD2 is the table's D call and was not checked against the DNA. TRBV21-1 is a documented pseudogene. This CDR3 has 17 residues. The chain's CDR3 is CASSKEGGNTCTDTQYF. CDR3 coding DNA: TGTGCCAGCAGCAAAGAGGGAGGAAACACTTGCACAGATACGCAGTATTTT.

The gene calls are TRBV10-2 and TRBJ2-5, with D possibly matching TRBD2 (5 bases). Trimming stripped 8 bases from V and 7 bases from J, with 17 bases between. CDR3 size: 13 residues. Looked up from germline, CDR1 is WSHSY and CDR2 is SAAADI. The CDR3 nucleotides are TGCGCCAGCTCGGAGCGGTCTCAATCGACCCAGTACTTC. The encoded protein is CASSERSQSTQYF.

The J gene is TRBJ2-5, the V gene TRBV5-4; 7 bases align to TRBD2. The CDR3 sequence is 15 residues long. With 1 base clipped from V and 11 bases from J, the junction kept 14 bases outside the gene matches. Germline V CDR1 and CDR2: SGHNT, YYREEE (reference sequence). CDR3 residues: CASSLISSGGREQYF. Written as DNA, the CDR3 is TGTGCCAGCAGCTTGATCTCTAGTGGGGGGAGGGAGCAGTACTTC.

This clone appeared a single time. The rearrangement uses TRBV7-2 and TRBJ1-4; TRBD1 might be the D (5 bases). CDR1 SGHTA and CDR2 FQGNSA come from the germline V gene. V shed 6 bases and J shed 7 bases, with 18 bases lying between them. The CDR3 is 15 residues long. CDR3 region: CASSQRGGAGEKLFF. The CDR3 DNA sequence: TGTGCCAGCAGTCAGAGGGGAGGGGCCGGTGAAAAACTGTTTTTT.

This clone was detected once. V and J are TRBV19 and TRBJ1-5, with no clear D. The V gene's germline CDR1 is LNHDA and CDR2 SQIVND (reference sequence). V lost 7 bases to trimming and J lost 1 base, with 8 bases between them. The CDR3 sequence is 13 residues long. The CDR3 region is CASTHGSNQPQHF. The CDR3 DNA follows: TGTGCCAGTACCCACGGGAGCAATCAGCCCCAGCATTTT.

This sequence joins TRBV4-1 and TRBJ1-2; TRBD1 matches at 11 bases. This CDR3 has 15 amino acids. Trimming cost V 0 bases and J 8 bases; bases outside gene matches: 5. Germline CDR1 and CDR2: MGHRA and YSYEKL. The CDR3 DNA is TGCGCCAGCAGCCAAGATGGGACAGGGGGTGAGGGCTACACCTTC. Protein product: CASSQDGTGGEGYTF.

This clone was seen once. The genes are TRBV4-1 and TRBJ1-2; 8 bases align to TRBD1. Germline V gene data show CDR1 as MGHRA and CDR2 as YSYEKL. Trimming removed 3 bases from V and 3 bases from J; junction bases left unmatched: 9. The CDR3 consists of 16 residues. The CDR3 DNA reads as TGCGCCAGCAGCCATAGGTCGACAGGGGTGGACTATGGCTACACCTTC. Its translation is CASSHRSTGVDYGYTF.

The rearrangement joins TRBV2 to TRBJ2-5; D might be TRBD2 (5 bases). The ends were cut back, 2 bases at V and 7 bases at J, with 14 bases in the middle. Germline-derived CDR1 and CDR2 are SNHLY and FYNNEI. The CDR3 consists of 14 residues. CDR3 in DNA: TGTGCCAGCAGTGAACTCGAGGGTACGGGGACCCAGTACTTC. It encodes CASSELEGTGTQYF.

This clone was picked up a small number of times. This chain joins TRBV23-1 and TRBJ2-7; TRBD1 is a possible D gene (6 bases). Being an ORF, TRBV23-1 has a function that is uncertain. V lost 6 bases and J lost 3, with 33 bases in between. CDR3 length: 20 residues. CDR3 amino acids: CASRLRPRGPSVKRDYEQYF. CDR3 coding DNA: TGCGCCAGCAGGCTCCGCCCCAGGGGACCCTCTGTCAAGCGAGACTACGAGCAGTACTTC.